This is a list of T cell receptor beta chains from one sample in a study of T cell changes during pregnancy in multiple sclerosis. Only in-frame clones appear in the TCRdb table, and some are missing; sequencing was by immunoSEQ multiplex PCR. This table has roughly 97,000 clones, around nine tenths appearing once. This material consisted of peripheral blood, taken in the second trimester of pregnancy. These receptor sequences come from a female donor in good health, enrolled as a control in a pregnancy study. Each CDR3 is given with its conserved first and last residue. The order of the fields is V gene, D gene, J gene, clone size, CDR3 protein, CDR3 DNA. D genes are given only for firm matches. Expanded clones get a size class; other rows say once, few or many, or leave the size out.

v_call: TRBV6-5; d_call: NA; j_call: TRBJ1-2; clone_size: once; cdr3_aa: CASRVPRGGYTF; cdr3_nt: TGTGCCAGCAGGGTCCCAAGGGGAGGCTACACCTTC
v_call: TRBV4-1; d_call: NA; j_call: TRBJ2-1; clone_size: NA; cdr3_aa: CASSQDWGGEYNEQFF; cdr3_nt: TGCGCCAGCAGCCAAGATTGGGGGGGCGAGTACAATGAGCAGTTCTTC
v_call: TRBV6-1; d_call: NA; j_call: TRBJ2-1; clone_size: NA; cdr3_aa: CASSHRVYNEQFF; cdr3_nt: TGTGCCAGCAGCCACAGGGTCTACAATGAGCAGTTCTTC
v_call: TRBV5-4; d_call: NA; j_call: TRBJ1-5; clone_size: NA; cdr3_aa: CASSFGGERNQPQHF; cdr3_nt: TGTGCCAGCAGCTTCGGGGGGGAACGCAATCAGCCCCAGCATTTT
v_call: TRBV10-2; d_call: NA; j_call: TRBJ2-1; clone_size: NA; cdr3_aa: CASSESLSSYNEQFF; cdr3_nt: TGCGCCAGCAGTGAGTCTCTGAGCTCCTACAATGAGCAGTTCTTC
v_call: TRBV6-5; d_call: TRBD1; j_call: TRBJ1-2; clone_size: NA; cdr3_aa: CASSYFTGGSYGYTF; cdr3_nt: TGTGCCAGCAGTTACTTTACAGGGGGAAGCTATGGCTACACCTTC
v_call: TRBV5-6; d_call: TRBD2; j_call: TRBJ2-2; clone_size: NA; cdr3_aa: CASSLGLGGALTGELFF; cdr3_nt: TGTGCCAGCAGCTTGGGGCTCGGGGGGGCCTTAACCGGGGAGCTGTTTTTT
v_call: TRBV9; d_call: TRBD1; j_call: TRBJ1-1; clone_size: NA; cdr3_aa: CASSATGDLDLDTEAFF; cdr3_nt: TGTGCCAGCAGCGCGACAGGGGACTTGGACCTGGACACTGAAGCTTTCTTT
v_call: TRBV10-1; d_call: NA; j_call: TRBJ2-3; clone_size: NA; cdr3_aa: CASSESGTYTQYF; cdr3_nt: TGCGCCAGCAGTGAGTCGGGGACATATACGCAGTATTTT
v_call: TRBV7-7; d_call: TRBD2; j_call: TRBJ2-3; clone_size: NA; cdr3_aa: CASSLRLAPDTDTQYF; cdr3_nt: TGTGCCAGCAGCTTAAGACTAGCGCCGGACACAGATACGCAGTATTTT
v_call: TRBV4-1; d_call: NA; j_call: TRBJ1-2; clone_size: NA; cdr3_aa: CASSQGTGNYGYTF; cdr3_nt: TGCGCCAGCAGCCAAGGTACAGGGAACTATGGCTACACCTTC
v_call: TRBV2; d_call: TRBD1; j_call: TRBJ1-4; clone_size: NA; cdr3_aa: CASSLDRVLFF; cdr3_nt: TGTGCCAGCAGCCTCGACAGGGTACTGTTTTTT
v_call: TRBV6-6; d_call: TRBD1; j_call: TRBJ1-2; clone_size: NA; cdr3_aa: CASSGVGTGGYGYTF; cdr3_nt: TGTGCCAGCTCGGGGGTCGGCACAGGGGGCTATGGCTACACCTTC
v_call: TRBV6-5; d_call: TRBD2; j_call: TRBJ2-1; clone_size: once; cdr3_aa: CASSPPAAGVNEQFF; cdr3_nt: TGTGCCAGCAGTCCCCCTGCCGCGGGAGTGAATGAGCAGTTCTTC
v_call: TRBV12-5; d_call: NA; j_call: TRBJ2-1; clone_size: NA; cdr3_aa: CASGLVGGTEQFF; cdr3_nt: TGTGCTAGTGGTTTGGTAGGGGGAACTGAGCAGTTCTTC
v_call: TRBV5-6; d_call: NA; j_call: TRBJ2-4; clone_size: NA; cdr3_aa: CASSQYSGGNIQYF; cdr3_nt: TGTGCCAGCAGCCAATATAGCGGAGGAAACATTCAGTACTTC
v_call: TRBV19; d_call: NA; j_call: TRBJ2-2; clone_size: NA; cdr3_aa: CASSWASRGTGELFF; cdr3_nt: TGTGCCAGTAGTTGGGCGAGCCGTGGGACCGGGGAGCTGTTTTTT
v_call: TRBV27; d_call: TRBD2; j_call: TRBJ2-3; clone_size: NA; cdr3_aa: CASSLAGDTDTQYF; cdr3_nt: TGTGCCAGCAGTTTAGCGGGAGATACAGATACGCAGTATTTT
v_call: TRBV7-9; d_call: TRBD2; j_call: TRBJ2-3; clone_size: NA; cdr3_aa: CASSSLAGGPTDTQYF; cdr3_nt: TGTGCCAGCAGCTCGCTAGCGGGGGGCCCCACAGATACGCAGTATTTT
v_call: TRBV15; d_call: NA; j_call: TRBJ2-7; clone_size: NA; cdr3_aa: CATSRGGEGGVGEQYF; cdr3_nt: TGTGCCACCAGCAGAGGAGGGGAAGGGGGTGTGGGCGAGCAGTACTTC
v_call: TRBV28; d_call: NA; j_call: TRBJ1-1; clone_size: NA; cdr3_aa: CASSRRGGVFTEAFF; cdr3_nt: TGTGCCAGCAGTCGCCGGGGGGGAGTGTTCACTGAAGCTTTCTTT
v_call: TRBV2; d_call: TRBD1; j_call: TRBJ2-2; clone_size: NA; cdr3_aa: CASSGQGAVTGELFF; cdr3_nt: TGTGCCAGCAGTGGACAGGGGGCTGTGACCGGGGAGCTGTTTTTT
v_call: TRBV10-2; d_call: NA; j_call: TRBJ1-2; clone_size: NA; cdr3_aa: CASSESGTLNYGYTF; cdr3_nt: TGCGCCAGCAGTGAGTCGGGGACACTCAACTATGGCTACACCTTC
v_call: TRBV5-8; d_call: NA; j_call: TRBJ1-3; clone_size: once; cdr3_aa: CASSLGGFEASFGDTIYF; cdr3_nt: TGTGCCAGCAGCTTGGGAGGGTTCGAGGCCTCCTTTGGGGACACCATATATTTT
v_call: TRBV28; d_call: NA; j_call: TRBJ1-1; clone_size: NA; cdr3_aa: CASRQGGTEAFF; cdr3_nt: TGTGCCAGCCGCCAGGGAGGCACTGAAGCTTTCTTT
v_call: TRBV11-3; d_call: TRBD2; j_call: TRBJ2-2; clone_size: NA; cdr3_aa: CASSFSGLAGGTGELFF; cdr3_nt: TGTGCCAGCAGCTTCTCGGGACTAGCGGGAGGCACCGGGGAGCTGTTTTTT
v_call: TRBV2; d_call: NA; j_call: TRBJ2-7; clone_size: NA; cdr3_aa: CASSVYVGRYEQYF; cdr3_nt: TGTGCCAGCAGTGTCTACGTGGGGCGCTACGAGCAGTACTTC
v_call: TRBV9; d_call: TRBD1; j_call: TRBJ2-1; clone_size: NA; cdr3_aa: CASSLRTGGVGSGNEQFF; cdr3_nt: TGTGCCAGCAGCTTACGGACAGGGGGCGTCGGGAGTGGGAATGAGCAGTTCTTC
v_call: TRBV25-1; d_call: NA; j_call: TRBJ2-5; clone_size: NA; cdr3_aa: CASSGPSGQETQYF; cdr3_nt: TGTGCCAGCAGTGGCCCCAGCGGGCAAGAGACCCAGTACTTC